Each of the 21 T cell receptor beta chains below was sequenced from the same sample in a study of T cell repertoires in cytomegalovirus infection (dated by TCRdb to the late 2010s). Sequencing was performed on an Illumina HiSeq 1500. TCRdb ran its own pipeline on the public reads, namely fastp trimming at Q25 and MiXCR clone calling, and kept in-frame beta chains. Rows merge per CDR3 protein into single entries with the most common DNA and genes. This sample comprises more than 150,000 distinct CDR3 sequences, around 20% of them detected only once. The ten largest make up about 3% of the sample. Sample: PBMCs. These receptors were collected from a human donor in good health (CMV status not recorded). Some clones in this sample may be carry-over from other donors' samples.

The CDR3 is CSARDFGGGSYNEQFF. CDR3 coding DNA: TGCAGTGCTAGAGATTTCGGGGGTGGCTCCTACAATGAGCAGTTCTTC. V usage is TRBV20-1 and J usage is TRBJ2-1; tentatively, D is TRBD2 (6 bases). The germline V gene has CDR1 DFQATT and CDR2 SNEGSKA (reference sequence). The CDR3 runs to 16 residues. V lost 0 bases to trimming and J lost 0 bases, with 12 bases between them.

The rearrangement joins TRBV20-1 to TRBJ2-7, with 9 bases aligning to TRBD2. The CDR3 spans 12 residues. Germline V lookup: CDR1 DFQATT, CDR2 SNEGSKA (reference sequence). The V segment lost 2 bases and the J segment 5 bases; nucleotides outside the gene matches: 1. The CDR3 region has the DNA TGCAGTGCTAGAAGGACTAGCGACGAGCAGTACTTC. The encoded protein is CSARRTSDEQYF.

This clonotype appeared a single time. This rearrangement joins TRBV6-2 or TRBV6-3 to TRBJ1-2; D possibly corresponds to TRBD1 (5 bases). The CDR3 has 16 residues. Germline CDR1 is MNHEY and CDR2 is SVGEGT. The germline V and J ends were trimmed by 4 bases and 2 bases, with 17 bases remaining between them. The CDR3 sequence is CASSSHSTGVNYGYTF. As DNA, the CDR3 is TGTGCCAGCAGTTCGCATTCCACAGGAGTCAACTATGGCTACACCTTC.

The V and J genes are TRBV5-6 and TRBJ1-3, with D possibly matching TRBD1 (5 bases). The CDR3 has 14 residues. The V gene's germline CDR1 is SGHDT and CDR2 YYEEEE. V was clipped by 3 bases and J by 2 bases, with 9 bases between them. The CDR3: CASSSGTAGNTIYF. In DNA form, the CDR3 reads TGTGCCAGCAGCTCCGGGACGGCTGGAAACACCATATATTTT.

The chain uses TRBV7-3 and TRBJ2-5; 9 bases are a match to TRBD2. Trimming removed 3 bases from V and 4 bases from J; junction bases left unmatched: 21. From germline, CDR1 is SGHTA and CDR2 FQGTGA. The CDR3 loop spans 20 amino acids. CDR3 DNA sequence: TGTGCCAGCAGCTTTGGGCGTGGGGCTAGCGGGAAATTCGGAGGAGAGACCCAGTACTTC. It yields the protein CASSFGRGASGKFGGETQYF.

This clonotype came up a few times. The chain employs TRBV12-3 or TRBV12-4 and TRBJ2-2; D is perhaps TRBD1 (5 bases). This CDR3 contains 15 residues. Trimming cost V 3 bases and J 0 bases, with 8 bases left between them. CDR3 loop: CASSFKGSNTGELFF. In DNA, the CDR3 is TGTGCCAGCAGTTTTAAGGGGTCGAACACCGGGGAGCTGTTTTTT.

Remarks on this clonotype: This sequence may be a read error, since a much larger clone differs from it by one base. The J gene is TRBJ1-3, the V gene TRBV12-3 or TRBV12-4; D ambiguous. This CDR3 is 14 amino acids long. The CDR3 DNA reads TGTGCCAACAGTTTAGATCCCCCTGGAAACACCATATATTTT. As protein: CANSLDPPGNTIYF.

This clonotype was observed many times. This sequence joins TRBV7-2 and TRBJ2-1; D perhaps matches TRBD1 (5 bases). V lost 1 base and J 15 bases, leaving 13 bases between the germline ends. The CDR3 loop spans 12 amino acids. Germline lookup yields CDR1 SGHTA and CDR2 FQGNSA. The CDR3 sequence is CASSLEGVSLFF. DNA of the CDR3: TGTGCCAGCAGCTTAGAAGGGGTTTCTCTGTTCTTC. Filled out from reference TRBV7-2 and TRBJ2-1, the complete variable domain reads GAGVSQSPSNKVTEKGKDVELRCDPISGHTALYWYRQSLGQGLEFLIYFQGNSAPDKSGLPSDRFSAERTGGSVSTLTIQRTQQEDSAVYLCASSLEGVSLFFGPGTRLTVL.

This clonotype was found many times. The J gene is TRBJ1-1, the V gene TRBV19, with a tentative D call TRBD1 (6 bases). V dropped 2 bases and J dropped 2 bases, with 9 bases sitting between them. Germline CDR1 reads LNHDA; CDR2 reads SQIVND (reference sequence). This CDR3 contains 14 residues. As DNA, the CDR3 is TGTGCCAGTAGTATACTACAGGGTAACACTGAAGCTTTCTTT. Its translation is CASSILQGNTEAFF.

This clonotype appeared a few times. The rearrangement joins TRBV7-3 to TRBJ2-1, with D hard to call. CDR3 size: 9 residues. Trimming shortened V by 11 bases and J by 12 bases, and 11 bases separated the two germline ends. Germline CDR1 reads SGHTA; CDR2 reads FQGTGA. CDR3 residues: CACGTGQFF. As DNA, the CDR3 is TGTGCCTGCGGAACGGGGCAGTTCTTC.

This clonotype has just a few counts. The DNA for the CDR3 is TGTGCCAGTAGTTCCCCAGGGGGCAGGGGCAATCAGCCCCAGCATTTT. This encodes CASSSPGGRGNQPQHF. This chain connects TRBV19 to TRBJ1-5; 8 bases fit TRBD1. The CDR3 runs 16 residues. V shed 5 bases and J 2 bases; nucleotides not matched to a gene: 8. Germline assignment: CDR1 LNHDA and CDR2 SQIVND (reference sequence).

This clonotype was picked up many times. This chain connects TRBV10-3 to TRBJ2-1; 13 bases match TRBD2. V shed 2 bases and J 0 bases; nucleotides not matched to a gene: 7. This CDR3 contains 19 residues. Germline lookup yields CDR1 ENHRY and CDR2 SYGVKD. The CDR3 nucleotides read TGTGCCATCAGTGAGGTTCCGGGACTAGCGGGGAGCTCCTACAATGAGCAGTTCTTC. Residues: CAISEVPGLAGSSYNEQFF.

The table lists this clonotype with a few counts. The J gene is TRBJ1-2, the V gene TRBV6-1; TRBD1 is a possible D gene (5 bases). Germline values: CDR1 MNHNS, CDR2 SASEGT. The CDR3 extends over 14 amino acids. V was trimmed by 0 bases and J by 5 bases, leaving 10 bases between them. The CDR3 loop is CASSEAGGEYGYTF. CDR3 DNA: TGTGCCAGCAGTGAAGCCGGGGGGGAGTATGGCTACACCTTC.

This clonotype turned up a few times. The gene calls are TRBV23-1 and TRBJ2-1, with 8 bases aligning to TRBD2. TRBV23-1 is designated an ORF whose function remains uncertain. CDR3 length equals 16 residues. V shed 0 bases, J shed 6 bases, and the junction held 7 bases outside the gene matches. The CDR3 bases are TGCGCCAGCAGTCAATCCCCCCTAGCGGGTACCAATGAGCAGTTCTTC. It specifies CASSQSPLAGTNEQFF.

This chain's CDR3 is CSAVADSYNEQFF. In nucleotides, the CDR3 is TGCAGTGCTGTAGCGGATTCTTACAATGAGCAGTTCTTC. This rearrangement joins TRBV20-1 to TRBJ2-1; D possibly corresponds to TRBD2 (6 bases). V was shortened by 5 bases and J by 4 bases, with 12 bases between the two germline ends. This CDR3 spans 13 amino acids. Germline V lookup: CDR1 DFQATT, CDR2 SNEGSKA (reference sequence).

The genes are TRBV2 and TRBJ2-7; TRBD1 agrees at 10 bases. This CDR3 contains 20 residues. V lost 4 bases and J lost 2; bases outside the gene matches: 20. Germline values: CDR1 SNHLY, CDR2 FYNNEI. CDR3 region: CASSVPGQGTPGLGTYEQYF. For the CDR3, the DNA is TGTGCCAGCAGTGTCCCGGGACAGGGGACCCCGGGACTAGGTACCTACGAGCAGTACTTC.

This clonotype was counted between two and nine times. This rearrangement joins TRBV3-1 to TRBJ1-1, with a weak D call TRBD1 (5 bases). The CDR3 spans 14 residues. The germline V gene has CDR1 LGHDT and CDR2 YNNKEL (reference sequence). The V end was cut by 0 bases, the J end by 4 bases, with 9 bases between. The CDR3 nucleotides are TGTGCCAGCAGCCAAGAGGGGGGAGGCACTGAAGCTTTCTTT. Residues: CASSQEGGGTEAFF.

This clonotype has ten or more counts. The chain combines TRBV7-8 with TRBJ2-1; TRBD2 matches at 8 bases. V shed 5 bases, J shed 3 bases, and the junction held 9 bases outside the gene matches. This CDR3 contains 16 residues. CDR1 and CDR2 (germline): SGHVS, FQNEAQ. The CDR3 region has the DNA TGTGCCAGCAGCCCCCGTACGGGGGGGCTCTACAATGAGCAGTTCTTC. It yields the protein CASSPRTGGLYNEQFF. The full variable domain, its missing parts supplied by reference TRBV7-8 and TRBJ2-1, is GAGVSQSPRYKVAKRGQDVALRCDPISGHVSLFWYQQALGQGPEFLTYFQNEAQLDKSGLPSDRFFAERPEGSVSTLKIQRTQQEDSAVYLCASSPRTGGLYNEQFFGPGTRLTVL.

V and J are TRBV5-1 and TRBJ2-5; TRBD1 aligns across 7 bases. The germline gives CDR1 SGHRS, CDR2 YFSETQ. With V trimmed by 4 bases and J by 4 bases, 13 bases remained unmatched. The length of the CDR3 is 16 residues. The CDR3 region is CASSTTVTGKGETQYF. The CDR3 DNA sequence: TGCGCCAGCAGCACCACCGTGACAGGGAAGGGAGAGACCCAGTACTTC.

The table lists this clonotype with many counts. This chain links TRBV12-3 or TRBV12-4 with TRBJ2-7; the D call may be TRBD1 or TRBD2 (5 bases each). This CDR3 region has 13 residues. V lost 3 bases and J 2 bases, leaving 8 bases between the germline ends. Written as DNA, the CDR3 is TGTGCCAGCAGTTTGGGGACCCCCTACGAGCAGTACTTC. The encoded protein is CASSLGTPYEQYF.

There are many counts of this clonotype. The CDR3 region is CASRYQPGLAGDEQYF. The CDR3 DNA reads TGTGCCAGCAGGTATCAGCCGGGACTAGCGGGGGACGAGCAGTACTTC. V gene TRBV7-8 combines with J gene TRBJ2-7; 14 bases line up with TRBD2. Unmatched junction bases numbered 9, after V lost 6 bases and J lost 5 bases. Germline assignment: CDR1 SGHVS and CDR2 FQNEAQ. This CDR3 has 16 residues.